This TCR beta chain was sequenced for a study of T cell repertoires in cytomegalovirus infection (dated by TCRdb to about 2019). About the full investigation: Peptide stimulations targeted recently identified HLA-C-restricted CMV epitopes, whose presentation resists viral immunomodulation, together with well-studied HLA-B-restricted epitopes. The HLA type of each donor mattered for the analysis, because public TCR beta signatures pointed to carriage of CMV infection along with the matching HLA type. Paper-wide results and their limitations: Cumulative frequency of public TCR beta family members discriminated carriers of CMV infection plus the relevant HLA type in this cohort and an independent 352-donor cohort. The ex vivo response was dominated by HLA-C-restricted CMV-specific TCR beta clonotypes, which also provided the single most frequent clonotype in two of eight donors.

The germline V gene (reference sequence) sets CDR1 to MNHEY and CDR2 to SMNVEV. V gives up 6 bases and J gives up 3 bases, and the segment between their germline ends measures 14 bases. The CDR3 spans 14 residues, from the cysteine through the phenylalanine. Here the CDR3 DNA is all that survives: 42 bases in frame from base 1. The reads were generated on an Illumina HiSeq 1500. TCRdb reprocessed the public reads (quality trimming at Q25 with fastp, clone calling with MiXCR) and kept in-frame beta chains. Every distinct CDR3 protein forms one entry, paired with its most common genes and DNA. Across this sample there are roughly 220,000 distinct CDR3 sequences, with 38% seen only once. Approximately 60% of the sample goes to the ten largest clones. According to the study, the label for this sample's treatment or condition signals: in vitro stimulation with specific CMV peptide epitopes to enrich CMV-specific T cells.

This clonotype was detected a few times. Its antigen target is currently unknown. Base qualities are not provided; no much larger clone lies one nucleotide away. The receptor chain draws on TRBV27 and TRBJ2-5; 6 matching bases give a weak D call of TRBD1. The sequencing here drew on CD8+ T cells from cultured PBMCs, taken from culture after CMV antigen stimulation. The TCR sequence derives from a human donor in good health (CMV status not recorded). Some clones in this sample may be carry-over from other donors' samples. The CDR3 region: CASRAGQTEETQYF. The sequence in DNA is TGTGCCAGCAGGGCCGGACAGACTGAAGAGACCCAGTACTTC.